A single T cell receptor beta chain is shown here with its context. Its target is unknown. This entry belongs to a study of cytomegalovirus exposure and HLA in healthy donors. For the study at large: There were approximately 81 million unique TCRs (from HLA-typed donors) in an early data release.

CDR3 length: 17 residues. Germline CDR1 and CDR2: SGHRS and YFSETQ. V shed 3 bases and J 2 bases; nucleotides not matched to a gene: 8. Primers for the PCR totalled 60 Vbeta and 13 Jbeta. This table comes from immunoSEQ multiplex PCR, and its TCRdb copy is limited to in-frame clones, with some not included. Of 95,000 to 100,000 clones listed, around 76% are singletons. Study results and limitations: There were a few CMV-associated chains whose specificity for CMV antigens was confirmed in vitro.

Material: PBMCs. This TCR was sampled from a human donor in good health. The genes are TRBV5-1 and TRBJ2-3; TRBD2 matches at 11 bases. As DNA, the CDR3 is TGCGCCAGCAGCTCCGGGGCTAGCGGGGGGATCACAGATACGCAGTATTTT. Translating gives CASSSGASGGITDTQYF.